The clone carrying this T cell receptor beta chain was observed once. Its specificity is unknown. Assay: immunoSEQ multiplex PCR; the TCRdb copy retains only in-frame clones and omits some. Found here are tens of thousands of clones, 65% of them singletons; the top ten hold 4.8%. This record belongs to a study of a mutant IDH1 vaccine in newly diagnosed glioma. For the study at large: Patients were started on vaccination 4-6 weeks after radiotherapy alone, or with temozolomide cycles. Treated patients, averaging around 40 years, were about 60% male and around 40% female. Participants attended visit V12, the safety follow-up, at week 35, and then attended visit V13 at week 47.

Time point in this sample: week 47, end of study. A 20-mer mutant IDH1 peptide at 300 ug was injected subcutaneously with topical imiquimod. CDR1 GTSNPN and CDR2 SVGIG come from the germline V gene (reference sequence). Trimming at V came to 8 bases and at J to 6 bases, leaving 8 bases not matched to a gene. This CDR3 has 12 amino acids. Study-wide points: Whatever changes occurred in top peripheral T cell clonotypes seemed unrelated to pseudoprogression.

Sequenced material: peripheral blood mononuclear cells (PBMCs), taken from a glioma patient whose treatment included an IDH1 peptide vaccine. This chain joins TRBV30 and TRBJ1-2; 8 bases align to TRBD1. This TCR came from a man aged 40-55 years with glioma. Some clones in this sample may be carry-over from other donors' samples. The chain's CDR3 is CARMTGVDGYTF. For the CDR3, the DNA is TGTGCCAGAATGACAGGGGTAGATGGCTACACCTTC.